This T cell receptor beta chain was profiled in a study of human T cells and chemical hapten exposure. The wider study: From small differences in pooled library volume came most of the variation in per-sample TCR yields. Study-wide results and limits: TCRs exceeding 1 in 1000 frequency stayed unchanged with DPC sensitization.

One entry per CDR3 protein, called by TCRdb with MiXCR from the RACE reads. The table includes around 57,000 distinct CDR3 sequences, 9.5% to 11% detected once. The time point here: patch test 1, 2 weeks after DPC sensitization. The treatment denotes: therapeutic diphenylcyclopropenone sensitization with weekly scalp DPC. RNA extraction used unfractionated whole blood as the source of total RNA. As for this clonotype: Its target is unknown.

CDR3 size: 16 residues. Trimming took off 7 bases at V and 0 bases at J, with 18 bases between the two ends. Germline V gene lookup returns CDR1 SNHLY and CDR2 FYNNEI. The sample here was whole blood, taken in connection with sensitization to the hapten diphenylcyclopropenone (DPC). This chain joins TRBV2 and TRBJ2-5, with unresolved D. The clonotype originates from a woman between 35 and 50 years old with alopecia areata. Some clones in this sample may be carry-over from other donors' samples. Here the CDR3 DNA reads TGTGCCAGCACGCCTGAGGCCTACAGATACCAAGAGACCCAGTACTTC. It yields the protein CASTPEAYRYQETQYF. The full variable domain, with the rest looked up from reference TRBV2 and TRBJ2-5, is EPEVTQTPSHQVTQMGQEVILRCVPISNHLYFYWYRQILGQKVEFLVSFYNNEISEKSEIFDDQFSVERPDGSNFTLKIRSTKLEDSAMYFCASTPEAYRYQETQYFGPGTRLLVL.